Shown below are 27 T cell receptor beta chains from a single sample sequenced in a study of CD8+CD57+ T cells in acquired aplastic anemia. Genomic DNA, serving as template, underwent TCR beta VDJ and CDR3 profiling. Each CDR3 protein is one row after TCRdb ran MiXCR on the reads. This sample has 150,000 to 180,000 distinct CDR3 sequences, with over 50% found just once. Patients selected for sequencing had displayed CD8+CD57+ cell expansion by flow cytometry. The sequenced sample was sorted CD4+, CD8+, or CD8+CD57+ T cells (not recorded which) from PBMCs. All receptors come from a human donor with aplastic anemia.

The CDR3 loop is CATSRDDRVTEAFF. CDR3 DNA: TGTGCCACCAGCAGGGACGACAGGGTCACTGAAGCTTTCTTT. The chain combines TRBV15 with TRBJ1-1, with 7 nucleotides matching TRBD1. Germline V gene sequence: CDR1 LNHNV, CDR2 YYDKDF (reference sequence). The CDR3 totals 14 residues. With V trimmed by 3 bases and J by 4 bases, 5 bases remained unmatched.

This chain connects TRBV20-1 to TRBJ2-6; either TRBD1 or TRBD2 may supply D (6 bases each). CDR1 and CDR2 (germline): DFQATT, SNEGSKA (reference sequence). V lost 4 bases to trimming and J lost 2 bases, with 9 bases between them. CDR3 length equals 14 residues. CDR3 nucleotides: TGCAGTGCTAAGGAGGGGGCTGGGGCCAACGTCCTGACTTTC. It codes for CSAKEGAGANVLTF.

The rearrangement uses TRBV12-3 or TRBV12-4 and TRBJ2-1; 15 bases agree with TRBD2. The CDR3 has 18 amino acids. Trimming at V came to 6 bases and at J to 8 bases, leaving 14 bases not matched to a gene. The DNA of the CDR3 is TGTGCCAGCAGCCGCAGGACTAGCGGGAGGGCCTGGATGGATGAGCAGTTCTTC. This gives the protein CASSRRTSGRAWMDEQFF.

In its sample, this clonotype was seen many times. This chain links TRBV11-1 with TRBJ1-4, with 9 bases lining up with TRBD1. Germline lookup yields CDR1 SGHAT and CDR2 FQDESV (reference sequence). The CDR3 sequence is 16 residues long. After removal of 5 bases from V and 2 bases from J, the junction contained 6 bases not matched to a gene. This chain's CDR3 is CASSGVQGATNEKLFF. The CDR3 DNA follows: TGTGCCAGCAGCGGGGTACAGGGGGCCACTAATGAAAAACTGTTTTTT.

The gene calls are TRBV10-3 and TRBJ2-7; the D is unclear. This CDR3 has 12 residues. Looked up from germline, CDR1 is ENHRY and CDR2 is SYGVKD. V lost 6 bases to trimming and J lost 3 bases, with 9 bases between them. The CDR3 DNA is TGTGCCATCAGCGAACTGAACTACGAGCAGTACTTC. It encodes CAISELNYEQYF.

Regarding this clonotype: A much larger clone is a single base away; this may be a read error. As the CDR3 is not closed by the conserved phenylalanine or tryptophan, this likely results from a read error. The rearrangement links TRBV10-3 to TRBJ1-2; D is undetermined. This CDR3 region has 11 residues. V shed 10 bases and J shed 2 bases, with 8 bases lying between them. Germline V gene data show CDR1 as ENHRY and CDR2 as SYGVKD. DNA of the CDR3: TGTGCCACCTCTTCGAACTATGGCTACACCTCC. Translation gives CATSSNYGYTS.

The V call is TRBV5-1, the J call TRBJ1-6; TRBD1 is a possible D gene (6 bases). This CDR3 contains 16 residues. Germline V gives CDR1 SGHRS, CDR2 YFSETQ. V was trimmed by 5 bases and J by 5 bases, leaving 17 bases between them. The DNA for the CDR3 is TGCGCCAGCAGATCGGCAGGGGCGTATCATAATTCACCCCTCCACTTT. This codes for CASRSAGAYHNSPLHF.

The chain is built from TRBV9 and TRBJ2-4; perhaps TRBD1 as D (5 bases). The CDR3 is 17 amino acids. Germline values: CDR1 SGDLS, CDR2 YYNGEE. Between the trimmed V and J ends, which lost 3 bases and 4 bases, there was a span of 20 bases. CDR3 loop: CASSESPIRVEKNIQYF. The CDR3 DNA reads TGTGCCAGCAGCGAGAGCCCCATCAGGGTAGAAAAAAACATTCAGTACTTC.

This clonotype was seen a handful of times. The V gene is TRBV6-2 or TRBV6-3, the J gene TRBJ2-3; the match to TRBD2 covers 8 bases. This CDR3 region has 16 residues. Germline CDR1 is MNHEY and CDR2 is SVGEGT. With V trimmed by 5 bases and J by 4 bases, 11 bases remained unmatched. The CDR3 loop is CASSTGLSGGADTQYF. The CDR3 DNA reads as TGTGCCAGCAGTACCGGACTGAGCGGGGGAGCAGATACGCAGTATTTT.

This clonotype was seen at least ten times. The V call is TRBV7-9, the J call TRBJ2-1; 7 nucleotides align to TRBD2. The CDR3 sequence is 16 residues long. The V segment lost 5 bases and the J segment 5 bases; nucleotides outside the gene matches: 12. The V gene's germline CDR1 is SEHNR and CDR2 FQNEAQ (reference sequence). This CDR3 is CASSRPYAGVHNEQFF. As DNA, the CDR3 is TGTGCCAGCAGCCGCCCATACGCGGGGGTTCACAATGAGCAGTTCTTC.

This clonotype was recorded a few times. The chain links TRBV10-3 to TRBJ1-1; D gene ambiguous. The ends were cut back, 5 bases at V and 0 bases at J, with 10 bases in the middle. The germline gives CDR1 ENHRY, CDR2 SYGVKD. The CDR3 is 14 residues long. The DNA of the CDR3 is TGTGCCATCAGTCCCTCGCCTTTGAACACTGAAGCTTTCTTT. Translated: CAISPSPLNTEAFF.

This clonotype showed up many times. This chain joins TRBV3-1 and TRBJ2-1; D gene uncertain. Trimming cost V 1 base and J 0 bases, with 10 bases left between them. CDR1 is LGHDT and CDR2 is YNNKEL in the germline V gene (reference sequence). This CDR3 contains 16 residues. The DNA for the CDR3 is TGTGCCAGCAGCCAAGCGAACCCATCCTCCTACAATGAGCAGTTCTTC. Its protein is CASSQANPSSYNEQFF.

V and J are TRBV5-8 and TRBJ2-5; D is unclear. V was clipped by 0 bases and J by 3 bases, with 12 bases between them. Germline V CDR1 and CDR2: SGHTS, YDEGEE. This CDR3 contains 15 residues. The CDR3 sequence: CASSLGVDPKETQYF. The CDR3 DNA follows: TGTGCCAGCAGCTTGGGGGTGGATCCAAAAGAGACCCAGTACTTC.

This clonotype was counted many times. The chain links TRBV20-1 to TRBJ2-6; no clear D. Germline V gives CDR1 DFQATT, CDR2 SNEGSKA (reference sequence). Trimming stripped 5 bases from V and 0 bases from J, with 11 bases between. The CDR3 totals 15 residues. CDR3 nucleotides: TGCAGTGCTCCCTCGGCGCCCTCTGGGGCCAACGTCCTGACTTTC. Its protein is CSAPSAPSGANVLTF.

With respect to this clonotype: With a much larger clone just one base away, this may be a read error. The genes are TRBV27 and TRBJ2-7; a weak D match, TRBD1 (6 bases). Germline V gene data show CDR1 as MNHEY and CDR2 as SMNVEV (reference sequence). The CDR3 runs 14 residues. CDR3 in amino acids: CDSSSLGAGYEQYF. CDR3 DNA sequence: TGTGACAGCAGTAGCTTGGGGGCAGGCTACGAGCAGTACTTC.

A remark on this clonotype: A much larger clone sits a single nucleotide away, making a read error possible. As the CDR3 is not closed by the conserved phenylalanine or tryptophan, this likely results from a read error. This sequence joins TRBV7-9 and TRBJ2-7; 9 bases are a match to TRBD2. J lost 2 bases, V lost 1 base, and 0 bases had no gene match. The CDR3 extends over 14 amino acids. Germline V gene data show CDR1 as SEHNR and CDR2 as FQNEAQ (reference sequence). For the CDR3, the DNA is TGTGCCAGCAGCTTAGGACTAGCGGCCTACGAGCAGTACCTC. Its translation is CASSLGLAAYEQYL.

This clonotype was detected once. This sequence joins TRBV9 and TRBJ2-7; D is tentatively TRBD1 or TRBD2 (5 bases each). Trimming pared 6 bases from V and 2 bases from J, leaving 18 bases between. CDR1 is SGDLS and CDR2 is YYNGEE in the germline V gene. The CDR3 totals 15 residues. Written as DNA, the CDR3 is TGTGCCAGCACCCCGGGATGGGACGGCACCTACGAGCAGTACTTC. Translation: CASTPGWDGTYEQYF.

This clonotype was observed at least ten times. This rearrangement joins TRBV6-4 to TRBJ2-2; D uncertain. Germline CDR1 and CDR2: MRHNA and SNTAGT. CDR3 length equals 14 residues. V was cut by 0 bases and J by 2 bases, with 4 bases left in between. CDR3 DNA: TGTGCCAGCAGTGACTCAAGTAACACCGGGGAGCTGTTTTTT. This gives the protein CASSDSSNTGELFF.

In this sample, this clonotype turned up many times. The chain employs TRBV12-3 or TRBV12-4 and TRBJ1-1, with D possibly TRBD1 on 6 matching bases. This CDR3 comprises 13 residues. V was shortened by 6 bases and J by 3 bases, with 11 bases between the two germline ends. The DNA of the CDR3 is TGTGCCAGCAGCCCCAGGGGTCACACTGAAGCTTTCTTT. This encodes CASSPRGHTEAFF.

This clonotype showed up many times. The genes are TRBV15 and TRBJ2-7, with TRBD1 matching over 8 bases. This CDR3 has 14 amino acids. V dropped 8 bases and J dropped 0; count of bases not matched to a gene: 6. The germline V gene encodes CDR1 LNHNV and CDR2 YYDKDF (reference sequence). The DNA of the CDR3 is TGTGCCACCGCTAGACAGGGGAGCTCCTACGAGCAGTACTTC. Protein: CATARQGSSYEQYF. Variable domain in full (rest from reference TRBV15 and TRBJ2-7): DAMVIQNPRYQVTQFGKPVTLSCSQTLNHNVMYWYQQKSSQAPKLLFHYYDKDFNNEADTPDNFQSRRPNTSFCFLDIRSPGLGDTAMYLCATARQGSSYEQYFGPGTRLTVT.

This rearrangement joins TRBV7-3 to TRBJ2-1; 8 bases agree with TRBD2. With 4 bases clipped from V and 4 bases from J, the junction kept 6 bases outside the gene matches. The CDR3 sequence is 15 residues long. Per germline, CDR1 SGHTA and CDR2 FQGTGA. This CDR3 reads CASSSTSGTYNEQFF. As DNA, the CDR3 is TGTGCCAGCAGCTCTACTAGCGGAACATACAATGAGCAGTTCTTC.

The chain employs TRBV5-6 and TRBJ2-7; perhaps TRBD2 as D (6 bases). V gave up 4 bases and J gave up 6 bases, with 23 bases separating them. Germline V gene lookup returns CDR1 SGHDT and CDR2 YYEEEE. The CDR3 runs 16 residues. As DNA, the CDR3 is TGTGCCAGCAGCCTGGATGGGGCGGGACGGGGCTGCGAGCAGTACTTC. The encoded protein is CASSLDGAGRGCEQYF.

This clonotype has only a few counts. The rearrangement links TRBV29-1 to TRBJ2-3; D not resolved. V was shortened by 4 bases and J by 2 bases, with 13 bases between the two germline ends. The CDR3 totals 14 residues. In germline, CDR1 is SQVTM, CDR2 ANQGSEA. Written as DNA, the CDR3 is TGCAGCGTTGCCAACCCGTACCTCACAGATACGCAGTATTTT. Translating it yields CSVANPYLTDTQYF.

This clonotype was counted many times. The chain joins TRBV27 to TRBJ1-2; 7 bases map to TRBD1. This CDR3 contains 14 residues. J lost 4 bases, V lost 4 bases, and 6 bases had no gene match. CDR1 and CDR2 from the germline V gene are MNHEY and SMNVEV (reference sequence). CDR3 region: CASSSGQLPYGYTF. CDR3 DNA: TGTGCCAGCAGTTCGGGACAGCTTCCCTATGGCTACACCTTC.

Many counts were recorded for this clonotype. The V gene is TRBV7-9, the J gene TRBJ1-1; 10 nucleotides agree with TRBD1. Germline lookup yields CDR1 SEHNR and CDR2 FQNEAQ (reference sequence). V lost 6 bases to trimming and J lost 0 bases; unmatched junction nucleotides: 7. The length of the CDR3 is 16 residues. CDR3 in DNA: TGTGCCAGCAGGCCACGGACAGGGGGAATGAACACTGAAGCTTTCTTT. Amino acid sequence: CASRPRTGGMNTEAFF.

This clonotype showed up just once. The rearrangement joins TRBV10-3 to TRBJ2-3, with TRBD2 identical over 13 bases. J lost 3 bases, V lost 11 bases, and 8 bases had no gene match. CDR3 size: 15 residues. Germline assignment: CDR1 ENHRY and CDR2 SYGVKD. CDR3 nucleotides: TGTGCCTCCGGACTAGCGGGAGTCGGAACAGATACGCAGTATTTT. This sequence encodes CASGLAGVGTDTQYF.

This clonotype came up many times. The rearrangement joins TRBV11-1 to TRBJ2-5, with D uncertain. Trimming pared 2 bases from V and 2 bases from J, leaving 21 bases between. The germline V gene has CDR1 SGHAT and CDR2 FQDESV (reference sequence). This CDR3 is built from 18 residues. The CDR3 DNA reads TGTGCCAGCAGCTTAACCTCCAGCAACCCCGGAGCACAAGAGACCCAGTACTTC. It yields the protein CASSLTSSNPGAQETQYF.